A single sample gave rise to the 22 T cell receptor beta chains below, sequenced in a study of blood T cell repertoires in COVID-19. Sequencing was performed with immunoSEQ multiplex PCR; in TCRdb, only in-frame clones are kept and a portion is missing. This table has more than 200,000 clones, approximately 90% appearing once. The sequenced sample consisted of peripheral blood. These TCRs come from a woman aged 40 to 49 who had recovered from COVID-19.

DNA of the CDR3: TGTGCCAGCAGCGCACCGGGGGGTGGAAACACCATATATTTT. It specifies CASSAPGGGNTIYF. V usage is TRBV28 and J usage is TRBJ1-3; tentative D call: TRBD1 (5 bases). V lost 6 bases and J lost 3, with 12 bases in between. Germline V gives CDR1 MDHEN, CDR2 SYDVKM. This CDR3 is 14 amino acids long.

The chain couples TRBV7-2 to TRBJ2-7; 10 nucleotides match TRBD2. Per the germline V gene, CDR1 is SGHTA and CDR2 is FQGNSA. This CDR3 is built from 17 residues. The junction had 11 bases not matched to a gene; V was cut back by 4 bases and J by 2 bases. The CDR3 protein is CASSWASGGTVAYEQYF. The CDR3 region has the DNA TGTGCCAGCAGCTGGGCTAGCGGGGGCACCGTAGCCTACGAGCAGTACTTC.

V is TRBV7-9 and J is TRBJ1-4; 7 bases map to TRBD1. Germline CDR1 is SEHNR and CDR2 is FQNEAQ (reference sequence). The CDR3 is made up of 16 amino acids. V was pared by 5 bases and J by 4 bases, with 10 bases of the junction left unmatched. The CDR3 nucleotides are TGTGCCAGCAGCCCAAACACGGACAGGTTTAATGAAAAACTGTTTTTT. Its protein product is CASSPNTDRFNEKLFF.

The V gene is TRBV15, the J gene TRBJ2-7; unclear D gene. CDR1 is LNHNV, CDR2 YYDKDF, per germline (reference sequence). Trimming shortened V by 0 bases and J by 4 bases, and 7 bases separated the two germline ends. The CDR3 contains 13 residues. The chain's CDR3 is CATSRDMEYEQYF. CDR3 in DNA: TGTGCCACCAGCAGAGATATGGAGTACGAGCAGTACTTC. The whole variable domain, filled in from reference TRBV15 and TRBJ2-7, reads DAMVIQNPRYQVTQFGKPVTLSCSQTLNHNVMYWYQQKSSQAPKLLFHYYDKDFNNEADTPDNFQSRRPNTSFCFLDIRSPGLGDTAMYLCATSRDMEYEQYFGPGTRLTVT.

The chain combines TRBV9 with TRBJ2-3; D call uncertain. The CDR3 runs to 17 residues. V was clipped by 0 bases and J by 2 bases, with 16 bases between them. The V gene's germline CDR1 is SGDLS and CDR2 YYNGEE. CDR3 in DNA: TGTGCCAGCAGCGTAGGGGCCGTCAGTGTTTACACAGATACGCAGTATTTT. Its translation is CASSVGAVSVYTDTQYF.

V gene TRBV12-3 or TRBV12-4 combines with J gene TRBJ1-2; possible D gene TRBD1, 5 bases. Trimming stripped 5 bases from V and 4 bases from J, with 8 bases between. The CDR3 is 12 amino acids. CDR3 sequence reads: CASSTGPYGYTF. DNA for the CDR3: TGTGCCAGCAGTACAGGTCCCTATGGCTACACCTTC.

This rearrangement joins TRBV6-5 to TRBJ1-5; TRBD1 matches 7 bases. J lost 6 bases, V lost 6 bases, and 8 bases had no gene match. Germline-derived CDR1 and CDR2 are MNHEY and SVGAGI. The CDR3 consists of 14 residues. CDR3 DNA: TGTGCCAGCAGCTATGACAGGGTAGGTCAGCCCCAGCATTTT. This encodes CASSYDRVGQPQHF.

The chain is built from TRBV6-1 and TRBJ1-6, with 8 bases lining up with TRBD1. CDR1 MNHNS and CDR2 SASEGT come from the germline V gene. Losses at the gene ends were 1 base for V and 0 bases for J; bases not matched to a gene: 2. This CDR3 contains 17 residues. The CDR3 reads CASSEGTGSSYNSPLHF. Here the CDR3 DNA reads TGTGCCAGCAGTGAAGGGACAGGGAGCTCCTATAATTCACCCCTCCACTTT.

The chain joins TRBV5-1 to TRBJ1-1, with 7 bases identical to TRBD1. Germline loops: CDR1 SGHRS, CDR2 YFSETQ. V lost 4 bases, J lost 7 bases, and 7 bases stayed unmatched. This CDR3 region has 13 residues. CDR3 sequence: CASSQGGESEAFF. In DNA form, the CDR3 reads TGCGCCAGCAGCCAGGGGGGTGAGAGTGAAGCTTTCTTT.

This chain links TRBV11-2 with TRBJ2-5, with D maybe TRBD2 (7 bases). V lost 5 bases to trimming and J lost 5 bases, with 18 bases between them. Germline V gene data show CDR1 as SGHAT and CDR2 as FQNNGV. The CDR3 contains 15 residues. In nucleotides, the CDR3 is TGTGCCAGCAGCCTAGGGGGGCGGGAGTGGGAGACCCAGTACTTC. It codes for CASSLGGREWETQYF.

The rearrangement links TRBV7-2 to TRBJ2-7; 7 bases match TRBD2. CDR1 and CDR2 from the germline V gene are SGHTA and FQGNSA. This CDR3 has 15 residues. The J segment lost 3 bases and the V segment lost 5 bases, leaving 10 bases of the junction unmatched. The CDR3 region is CASSPREAGVYEQYF. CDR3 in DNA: TGTGCCAGCAGCCCCCGGGAGGCGGGGGTCTACGAGCAGTACTTC.

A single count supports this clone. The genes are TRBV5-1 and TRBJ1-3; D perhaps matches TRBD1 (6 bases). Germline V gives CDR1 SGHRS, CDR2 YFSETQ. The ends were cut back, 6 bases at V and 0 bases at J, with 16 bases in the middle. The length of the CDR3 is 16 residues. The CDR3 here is CASTQGDTFSGNTIYF. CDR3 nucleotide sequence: TGCGCCAGCACCCAAGGGGACACTTTCTCTGGAAACACCATATATTTT.

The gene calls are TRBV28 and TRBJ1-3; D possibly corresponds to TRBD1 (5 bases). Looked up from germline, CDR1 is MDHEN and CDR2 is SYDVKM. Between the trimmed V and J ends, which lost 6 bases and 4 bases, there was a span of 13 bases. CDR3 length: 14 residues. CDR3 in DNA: TGTGCCAGCAGACCGTCGGGGGTGGGAAACACCATATATTTT. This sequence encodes CASRPSGVGNTIYF.

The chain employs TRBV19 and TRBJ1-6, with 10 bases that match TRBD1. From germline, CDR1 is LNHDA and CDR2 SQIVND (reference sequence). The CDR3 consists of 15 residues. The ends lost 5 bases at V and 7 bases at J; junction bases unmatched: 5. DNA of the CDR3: TGTGCCAGTAGTGAAGTGGGACAGGGGAATTCACCCCTCCACTTT. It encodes CASSEVGQGNSPLHF.

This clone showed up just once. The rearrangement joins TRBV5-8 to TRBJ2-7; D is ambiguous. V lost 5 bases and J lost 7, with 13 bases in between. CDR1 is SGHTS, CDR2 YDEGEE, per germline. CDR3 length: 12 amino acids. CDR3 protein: CASRLIALEQYF. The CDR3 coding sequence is TGTGCCAGCAGACTTATAGCCCTTGAGCAGTACTTC. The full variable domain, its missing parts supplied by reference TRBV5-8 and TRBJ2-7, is EAGVTQSPTHLIKTRGQQATLRCSPISGHTSVYWYQQALGLGLQFLLWYDEGEERNRGNFPPRFSGRQFPNYSSELNVNALELEDSALYLCASRLIALEQYFGPGTRLTVT.

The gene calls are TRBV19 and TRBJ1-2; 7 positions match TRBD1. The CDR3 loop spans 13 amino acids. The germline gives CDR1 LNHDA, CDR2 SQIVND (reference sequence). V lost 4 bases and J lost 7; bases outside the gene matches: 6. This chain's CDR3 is CASSTDRDTGYTF. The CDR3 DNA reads TGTGCCAGTAGTACCGACAGGGATACTGGCTACACCTTC.

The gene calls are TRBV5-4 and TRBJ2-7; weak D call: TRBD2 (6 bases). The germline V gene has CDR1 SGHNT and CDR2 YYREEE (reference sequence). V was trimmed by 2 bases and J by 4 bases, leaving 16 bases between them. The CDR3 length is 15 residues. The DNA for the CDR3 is TGTGCCAGCAGCTTCTCCGGAGGGGCGAGTTACGAGCAGTACTTC. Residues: CASSFSGGASYEQYF. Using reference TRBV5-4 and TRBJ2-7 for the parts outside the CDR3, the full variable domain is ETGVTQSPTHLIKTRGQQVTLRCSSQSGHNTVSWYQQALGQGPQFIFQYYREEENGRGNFPPRFSGLQFPNYSSELNVNALELDDSALYLCASSFSGGASYEQYFGPGTRLTVT.

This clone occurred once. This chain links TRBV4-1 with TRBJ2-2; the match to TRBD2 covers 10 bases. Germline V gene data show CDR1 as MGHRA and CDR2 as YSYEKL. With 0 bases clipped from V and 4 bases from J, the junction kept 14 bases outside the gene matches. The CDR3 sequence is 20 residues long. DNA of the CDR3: TGCGCCAGCAGCCAAGAAGGGAGCGGGAGGGCCTTTTCCGGCACCGGGGAGCTGTTTTTT. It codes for CASSQEGSGRAFSGTGELFF.

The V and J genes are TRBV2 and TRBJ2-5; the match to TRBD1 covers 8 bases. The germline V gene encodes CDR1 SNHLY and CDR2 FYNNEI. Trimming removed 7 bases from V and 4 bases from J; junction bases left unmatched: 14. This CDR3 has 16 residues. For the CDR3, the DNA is TGTGCCAGCAAAACCGGGACAGGTATTACTACAGAGACCCAGTACTTC. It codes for CASKTGTGITTETQYF.

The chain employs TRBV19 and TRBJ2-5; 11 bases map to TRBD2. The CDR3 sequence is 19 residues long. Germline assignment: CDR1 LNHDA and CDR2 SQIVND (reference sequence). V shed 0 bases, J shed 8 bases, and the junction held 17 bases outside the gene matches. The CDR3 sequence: CASSIDRSASGRPGGTQYF. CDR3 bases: TGTGCCAGTAGTATAGATCGATCGGCTAGCGGGAGGCCGGGGGGTACCCAGTACTTC.

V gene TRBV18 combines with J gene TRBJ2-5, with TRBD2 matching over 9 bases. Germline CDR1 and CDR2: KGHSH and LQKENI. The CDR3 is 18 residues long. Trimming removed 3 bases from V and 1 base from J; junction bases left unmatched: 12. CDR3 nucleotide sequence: TGTGCCAGCTCACCCTCAGTTGGGCTAGCGGGGCCCCAAGAGACCCAGTACTTC. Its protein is CASSPSVGLAGPQETQYF.

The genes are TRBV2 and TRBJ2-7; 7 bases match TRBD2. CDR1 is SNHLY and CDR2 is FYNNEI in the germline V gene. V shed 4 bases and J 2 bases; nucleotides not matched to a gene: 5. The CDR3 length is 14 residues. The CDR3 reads CASSGERGPYEQYF. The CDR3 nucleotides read TGTGCCAGCAGTGGGGAGCGGGGTCCCTACGAGCAGTACTTC.